This passage covers 28 T cell receptor beta chains from one sample sequenced in a study of cytomegalovirus exposure and HLA in healthy donors. This table comes from immunoSEQ multiplex PCR, and its TCRdb copy is limited to in-frame clones, with some not included. The sample holds 250,000 to 400,000 clones, approximately 86% seen once. The sequenced sample was PBMCs. The source is a woman in her twenties or thirties in good health and CMV-seropositive.

The chain couples TRBV5-1 to TRBJ1-2, with D unresolved. V dropped 0 bases and J dropped 5 bases, with 8 bases sitting between them. This CDR3 is built from 13 residues. Germline V gives CDR1 SGHRS, CDR2 YFSETQ. The CDR3 protein is CASSLEGLYGYTF. CDR3 bases: TGCGCCAGCAGCTTGGAGGGCTTATATGGCTACACCTTC. Together with reference TRBV5-1 and TRBJ1-2, the CDR3 gives the full variable domain: KAGVTQTPRYLIKTRGQQVTLSCSPISGHRSVSWYQQTPGQGLQFLFEYFSETQRNKGNFPGRFSGRQFSNSRSEMNVSTLELGDSALYLCASSLEGLYGYTFGSGTRLTVV.

This chain connects TRBV4-3 to TRBJ2-7; a possible D gene is TRBD2 (6 bases). The CDR3 loop spans 14 amino acids. Germline CDR1 is LGHNA and CDR2 is YSLEER. V lost 0 bases to trimming and J lost 4 bases, with 10 bases between them. DNA of the CDR3: TGCGCCAGCAGCCAAGATTTTAGCGGATACGAGCAGTACTTC. This sequence encodes CASSQDFSGYEQYF.

V gene TRBV7-6 combines with J gene TRBJ1-4; 8 nucleotides line up with TRBD1. J was trimmed by 3 bases and V by 5 bases; bases with no gene match: 5. The germline CDR1 and CDR2 sequences are SGHVS and FNYEAQ. The CDR3 loop spans 15 amino acids. CDR3 region: CASSLDREANEKLFF. CDR3 coding DNA: TGTGCCAGCAGCCTGGACAGGGAAGCTAATGAAAAACTGTTTTTT.

The rearrangement uses TRBV18 and TRBJ2-5; D not certain. The germline gives CDR1 KGHSH, CDR2 LQKENI. The CDR3 runs to 14 residues. V was trimmed by 5 bases and J by 1 base, leaving 11 bases between them. The CDR3 nucleotides are TGTGCCAGCTCAACGAACTTAGGCCAAGAGACCCAGTACTTC. Its translation: CASSTNLGQETQYF.

This clone was found once. The chain carries TRBV5-1 and TRBJ2-7; D is perhaps TRBD1 or TRBD2 (5 bases each). CDR1 is SGHRS and CDR2 is YFSETQ in the germline V gene. The V end lost 4 bases, the J end lost 1 base, and 9 bases lay between the germline ends. The CDR3 consists of 13 residues. In nucleotides, the CDR3 is TGCGCCAGCAGCGTTGGGGGTTCCTACGAGCAGTACTTC. It is translated as CASSVGGSYEQYF.

V and J are TRBV7-9 and TRBJ2-6; the D is unclear. The CDR3 sequence is 18 residues long. Trimming pared 2 bases from V and 0 bases from J, leaving 14 bases between. The germline V gene encodes CDR1 SEHNR and CDR2 FQNEAQ (reference sequence). CDR3 DNA: TGTGCCAGCAGCTTAAGCGTCGTTACGAGCTCTGGGGCCAACGTCCTGACTTTC. Translated, it gives CASSLSVVTSSGANVLTF. Full variable domain (outside the CDR3, taken from reference TRBV7-9 and TRBJ2-6): DTGVSQNPRHKITKRGQNVTFRCDPISEHNRLYWYRQTLGQGPEFLTYFQNEAQLEKSRLLSDRFSAERPKGSFSTLEIQRTEQGDSAMYLCASSLSVVTSSGANVLTFGAGSRLTVL.

The chain has TRBV7-8 and TRBJ1-3; possible D gene TRBD1, 6 bases. This CDR3 comprises 16 residues. Germline lookup yields CDR1 SGHVS and CDR2 FQNEAQ. The germline V and J ends were trimmed by 4 bases and 10 bases, with 23 bases remaining between them. The CDR3 here is CASSSFGQLNKRTIYF. For the CDR3, the DNA is TGTGCCAGCAGCTCGTTCGGACAGTTAAACAAGCGTACCATATATTTT.

This clone was observed a single time. The chain employs TRBV27 and TRBJ2-5; D is uncertain. The V and J ends lost 0 bases and 5 bases respectively, with 13 bases between them. The germline V gene has CDR1 MNHEY and CDR2 SMNVEV (reference sequence). The CDR3 has 15 amino acids. The CDR3 loop is CASSLSKGSWETQYF. DNA for the CDR3: TGTGCCAGCAGTTTATCGAAGGGTAGTTGGGAGACCCAGTACTTC.

The J gene is TRBJ2-7, the V gene TRBV29-1; no definite D call. CDR1 and CDR2 (germline): SQVTM, ANQGSEA. Trimming stripped 5 bases from V and 2 bases from J, with 4 bases between. This CDR3 is 10 amino acids long. In nucleotides, the CDR3 is TGCAGCGTTAATACCTACGAGCAGTACTTC. Its translation: CSVNTYEQYF.

Comments on this clone: The junction and the germline gene differ at one end; a read error may be behind it. The rearrangement links TRBV11-2 to TRBJ2-1; 9 bases fit TRBD2. CDR1 and CDR2 from the germline V gene are SGHAT and FQNNGV. The CDR3 extends over 14 amino acids. CDR3 loop: CASSLGFSGSGSLF. The CDR3 DNA reads TGTGCCAGCAGCTTAGGTTTTAGTGGTAGCGGGAGCCTCTTC.

This rearrangement joins TRBV7-9 to TRBJ2-7; D unclear. The germline V gene has CDR1 SEHNR and CDR2 FQNEAQ (reference sequence). The CDR3 totals 11 residues. V was cut by 5 bases and J by 4 bases, with 6 bases left in between. The CDR3 bases are TGTGCCAGCAGCAAAGGGTACGAGCAGTACTTC. Amino acids: CASSKGYEQYF.

This clone was detected once. The chain is built from TRBV18 and TRBJ1-5, with 10 bases identical to TRBD1. Germline V gives CDR1 KGHSH, CDR2 LQKENI. The J segment lost 4 bases and the V segment lost 2 bases, leaving 5 bases of the junction unmatched. This CDR3 is 16 amino acids long. CDR3 region: CASSPIGQGGNQPQHF. CDR3 DNA: TGTGCCAGCTCACCAATAGGACAGGGGGGTAATCAGCCCCAGCATTTT.

CDR3 residues: CASSSLSGTGDKGYTF. In nucleotides, the CDR3 is TGTGCCAGCAGCTCGTTATCTGGGACAGGGGACAAGGGCTACACCTTC. This sequence joins TRBV5-4 and TRBJ1-2; TRBD1 matches 10 bases. The CDR3 has 16 residues. CDR1 SGHNT and CDR2 YYREEE come from the germline V gene (reference sequence). V lost 3 bases, J lost 8 bases, and 13 bases stayed unmatched.

This sequence joins TRBV9 and TRBJ2-1, with D hard to call. The CDR3 is 12 amino acids. V lost 3 bases, J lost 9 bases, and 10 bases lay in between. Germline lookup yields CDR1 SGDLS and CDR2 YYNGEE. In nucleotides, the CDR3 is TGTGCCAGCAGCGCATCCCCGACTGAGCAGTTCTTC. This translates into CASSASPTEQFF.

Here the CDR3 DNA reads TGTGCCAGCAGCTCGGGGTACGGCTACACCTTC. Protein product: CASSSGYGYTF. V usage is TRBV28 and J usage is TRBJ1-2, with D uncertain. Looked up from germline, CDR1 is MDHEN and CDR2 is SYDVKM. Between the trimmed V and J ends, which lost 6 bases and 8 bases, there was a span of 10 bases. This CDR3 is built from 11 residues.

This clone was counted once. The chain links TRBV7-6 to TRBJ1-1, with D possibly TRBD1 on 6 matching bases. The germline CDR1 and CDR2 sequences are SGHVS and FNYEAQ. V was clipped by 1 base and J by 4 bases, with 10 bases between them. The CDR3 has 14 amino acids. In DNA form, the CDR3 reads TGTGCCAGCAGCTTAGTTCAGGGGAGCACTGAAGCTTTCTTT. Translating it yields CASSLVQGSTEAFF.

This clone was seen just once. The chain carries TRBV7-9 and TRBJ1-4; D ambiguous. The germline V gene has CDR1 SEHNR and CDR2 FQNEAQ (reference sequence). CDR3 length: 16 amino acids. The ends were cut back, 1 base at V and 8 bases at J, with 17 bases in the middle. The DNA of the CDR3 is TGTGCCAGCAGCTTAGAACTTGGGTCCTCTAGGGAAAAACTGTTTTTT. Its translation: CASSLELGSSREKLFF.

The V call is TRBV7-9, the J call TRBJ1-5; 9 nucleotides align to TRBD1. Germline V gene sequence: CDR1 SEHNR, CDR2 FQNEAQ (reference sequence). V shed 1 base, J shed 4 bases, and the junction held 2 bases outside the gene matches. This CDR3 has 15 amino acids. The CDR3 here is CASSLGDRENQPQHF. DNA of the CDR3: TGTGCCAGCAGCTTAGGGGACAGGGAAAATCAGCCCCAGCATTTT.

The V gene is TRBV28, the J gene TRBJ1-1; TRBD1 might be the D (6 bases). This CDR3 region has 15 residues. Trimming pared 4 bases from V and 4 bases from J, leaving 16 bases between. CDR1 MDHEN and CDR2 SYDVKM come from the germline V gene. CDR3 coding DNA: TGTGCCAGCAGTTCGAACGGGGGGCCAACCACTGAAGCTTTCTTT. This gives the protein CASSSNGGPTTEAFF.

The chain recombines TRBV25-1 with TRBJ2-1; D is perhaps TRBD1 or TRBD2 (6 bases each). V lost 1 base to trimming and J lost 0 bases, with 10 bases between them. The CDR3 is 16 residues long. The germline CDR1 and CDR2 sequences are MGHDK and SYGVNS. CDR3 protein: CASSEWRGSSYNEQFF. In DNA, the CDR3 is TGTGCCAGCAGTGAATGGAGGGGGAGCTCCTACAATGAGCAGTTCTTC.

This chain joins TRBV10-3 and TRBJ1-5, with TRBD1 as a possible D gene (5 bases). Germline CDR1 reads ENHRY; CDR2 reads SYGVKD. The CDR3 runs to 13 residues. Trimming cost V 4 bases and J 5 bases, with 9 bases left between them. The CDR3: CAISGDRDQPQHF. DNA of the CDR3: TGTGCCATCAGTGGGGACCGAGATCAGCCCCAGCATTTT.

This clone was seen a single time. The chain recombines TRBV7-2 with TRBJ2-2; D is unresolved. The CDR3 runs to 13 residues. In germline, CDR1 is SGHTA, CDR2 FQGNSA. Trimming shortened V by 5 bases and J by 4 bases, and 8 bases separated the two germline ends. The chain's CDR3 is CASSPFTTGELFF. The CDR3 DNA reads as TGTGCCAGCAGCCCCTTTACCACCGGGGAGCTGTTTTTT.

The chain uses TRBV4-1 and TRBJ2-1; 10 bases match TRBD2. In germline, CDR1 is MGHRA, CDR2 YSYEKL. This CDR3 contains 18 residues. The V and J ends lost 0 bases and 2 bases, in that order; junction bases with no gene match: 7. The CDR3 is CASSQEVPGTSAYNEQFF. For the CDR3, the DNA is TGCGCCAGCAGCCAAGAGGTCCCCGGGACTAGCGCCTACAATGAGCAGTTCTTC.

The CDR3 DNA sequence: TGTGCCAGCAGTTACACGGACACCATATATTTT. This translates into CASSYTDTIYF. This rearrangement joins TRBV6-6 to TRBJ1-3; no reliable D call. CDR1 and CDR2 (germline): MNHNY, SVGAGI (reference sequence). The CDR3 has 11 residues. V was cut by 2 bases and J by 8 bases, with 4 bases left in between.

This clone showed up just once. This chain connects TRBV7-2 to TRBJ2-7; a possible D gene is TRBD2 (6 bases). Germline V gene data show CDR1 as SGHTA and CDR2 as FQGNSA. This CDR3 region has 14 residues. V lost 3 bases and J 4 bases, leaving 13 bases between the germline ends. CDR3 sequence: CASSFGGDPYEQYF. CDR3 DNA: TGTGCCAGCAGCTTTGGCGGGGATCCTTACGAGCAGTACTTC.

In DNA form, the CDR3 reads TGTGCCAGCAGTGTGGAGACAGAGCCTTACACTGAAGCTTTCTTT. Protein product: CASSVETEPYTEAFF. The V and J genes are TRBV6-1 and TRBJ1-1; possible D gene TRBD1, 5 bases. Germline CDR1 is MNHNS and CDR2 is SASEGT. This CDR3 is built from 15 residues. Trimming removed 4 bases from V and 3 bases from J, with 15 bases in between.

V gene TRBV15 combines with J gene TRBJ2-3; the match to TRBD1 covers 11 bases. Trimming at V came to 3 bases and at J to 3 bases, leaving 5 bases not matched to a gene. The CDR3 length is 16 residues. Germline V gives CDR1 LNHNV, CDR2 YYDKDF (reference sequence). The CDR3 loop reads CATSRTWDRGTDTQYF. Here the CDR3 DNA reads TGTGCCACCAGCAGGACATGGGACAGGGGGACAGATACGCAGTATTTT.

J is TRBJ1-2 and V is TRBV14; TRBD1 is a possible D gene (6 bases). Trimming removed 0 bases from V and 3 bases from J, with 17 bases in between. The CDR3 runs 17 residues. Germline V gene data show CDR1 as SGHDN and CDR2 as FVKESK. In DNA, the CDR3 is TGTGCCAGCAGCCAAGAGAGGGGCAGACAGGACTACTATGGCTACACCTTC. This encodes CASSQERGRQDYYGYTF.